There are a few counts of the clone carrying this TCR beta chain. V was shortened by 8 bases and J by 0 bases, with 10 bases between the two germline ends. The CDR3 covers 13 residues. Germline loops: CDR1 MNHEY, CDR2 SMNVEV (reference sequence). This record comes from a study of T cell changes during pregnancy in multiple sclerosis. Assay: immunoSEQ multiplex PCR; the TCRdb copy retains only in-frame clones and omits some. The table has about 75,000 clones, about 89% seen once. The receptor was derived from a female donor with multiple sclerosis, enrolled in a pregnancy study. This chain links TRBV27 with TRBJ1-2, with a weak D call TRBD1 (5 bases). The starting material was CD4+ T cells from peripheral blood mononuclear cells, obtained before pregnancy. CDR3 in amino acids: CASRRQTNYGYTF. DNA for the CDR3: TGTGCCAGCCGGCGACAGACTAACTATGGCTACACCTTC.